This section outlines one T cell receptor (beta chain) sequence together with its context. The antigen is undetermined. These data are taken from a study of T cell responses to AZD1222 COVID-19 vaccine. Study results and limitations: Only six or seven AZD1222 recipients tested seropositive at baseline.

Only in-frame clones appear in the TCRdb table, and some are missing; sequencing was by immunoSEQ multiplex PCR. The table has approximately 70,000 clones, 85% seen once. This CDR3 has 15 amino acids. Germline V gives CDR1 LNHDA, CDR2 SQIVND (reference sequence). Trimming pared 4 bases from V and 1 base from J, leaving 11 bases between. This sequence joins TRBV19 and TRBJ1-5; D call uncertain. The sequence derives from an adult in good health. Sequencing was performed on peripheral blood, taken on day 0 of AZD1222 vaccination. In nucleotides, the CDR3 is TGTGCCAGTAGTACCCCGGACGCCAGCAATCAGCCCCAGCATTTT. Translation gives CASSTPDASNQPQHF.